This T cell receptor beta chain is from a study of Ad26.COV2.S vaccination and SARS-CoV-2 variants. This clone was counted only a few times. Its antigen remains unknown. Repertoires were generated with immunoSEQ multiplex PCR, while TCRdb's copy carries only in-frame clones and drops some. The top ten hold more than 3% of the sample, which has a few hundred thousand clones, more than 75% seen once. The treatment here: around 19 received Ad26.COV2.S at low or high dose, single or two shots; 5 received placebo; per-sample allocation not given. Sampling was done on day 63 after the first vaccine or placebo injection. Cohort 1b enrolled adults aged 18-55 years in Boston. Looked up from germline, CDR1 is MNHEY and CDR2 is SVGAGI. The CDR3 runs 13 residues. V was cut by 8 bases and J by 4 bases, with 12 bases left in between. Points from the study as a whole: Among vaccine recipients, spike-specific TCR breadth exceeded that of placebo recipients. Similar non-spike TCR breadth was observed in recipients of vaccine and of placebo.

The chain links TRBV6-5 to TRBJ2-1; D may be TRBD1 (6 bases). The material sequenced was peripheral blood, taken in a trial of Ad26.COV2.S vaccine versus placebo. This TCR was sampled from a person aged 18-65 years who received the Ad26.COV2.S COVID-19 vaccine or a placebo. In DNA form, the CDR3 reads TGTGCCAGCCGGCCAGGGGTTTACAATGAGCAGTTCTTC. Translated: CASRPGVYNEQFF.